Listed below are T cell receptor beta chains from one sample, sequenced in a study of radiotherapy plus CTLA-4 blockade in lung cancer. The data were produced by immunoSEQ multiplex PCR, yet TCRdb's version contains in-frame clones alone and is incomplete. Of 75,000 to 100,000 clones listed, around 90% are singletons. The sequencing here drew on peripheral blood, taken from a patient treated with radiotherapy plus ipilimumab. The receptors shown here come from a human donor with non-small cell lung cancer that progressed on radiotherapy plus ipilimumab. Both conserved end residues are part of each CDR3. A D gene is named only where the DNA matches it firmly. A row's size may be missing; if present it is once, few, many or a size class.

>NA|TRBV10-3|TRBD1|TRBJ1-1
CAITPDRDRGEAFF
TGTGCCATCACTCCTGACCGGGACAGAGGTGAAGCTTTCTTT
>NA|TRBV14|TRBD2|TRBJ2-7
CASSRAGGYEQYF
TGTGCCAGCAGCCGTGCGGGAGGCTACGAGCAGTACTTC
>NA|TRBV2|NA|TRBJ1-1
CASRKTDNTEAFF
TGTGCCAGCAGGAAGACAGACAACACTGAAGCTTTCTTT
>few|TRBV6-5|NA|TRBJ2-7
CASSAPGGVGEQYF
TGTGCCAGCAGCGCCCCGGGCGGGGTGGGCGAGCAGTACTTC
>once|TRBV4-1|NA|TRBJ1-5
CASSQILARGPRAQPQHF
TGCGCCAGCAGCCAAATTCTAGCGCGCGGGCCCAGGGCTCAGCCCCAGCATTTT
>NA|TRBV5-5|NA|TRBJ1-1
CASSLAENTEAFF
TGTGCCAGCAGCTTGGCAGAGAACACTGAAGCTTTCTTT
>NA|TRBV10-3|TRBD1|TRBJ2-7
CAISPDRGLGSYEQYF
TGTGCCATCAGCCCGGACAGGGGTCTGGGTAGCTACGAGCAGTACTTC
>NA|TRBV7-9|NA|TRBJ2-6
CASSLLEVGANVLTF
TGTGCCAGCAGCTTACTGGAGGTCGGGGCCAACGTCCTGACTTTC
>once|TRBV7-8|TRBD2|TRBJ2-2
CASSLRLAGPGELFF
TGTGCCAGCAGCTTAAGGCTAGCGGGACCCGGGGAGCTGTTTTTT
>NA|TRBV7-9|NA|TRBJ2-1
CASNQLGAYNEQFF
TGTGCCAGCAACCAACTTGGGGCTTACAATGAGCAGTTCTTC
>NA|TRBV7-9|NA|TRBJ2-7
CASSPTRGSYEQYF
TGTGCCAGCAGCCCAACGAGGGGCTCCTACGAGCAGTACTTC
>NA|TRBV11-2|NA|TRBJ1-1
CASSLDPFLEIKNTEAFF
TGTGCCAGCAGCTTAGATCCGTTCCTCGAAATAAAGAACACTGAAGCTTTCTTT
>NA|TRBV19|TRBD2|TRBJ2-1
CASSIDRLAGDNEQFF
TGTGCCAGTAGTATAGATCGTCTAGCGGGAGACAATGAGCAGTTCTTC
>once|TRBV5-1|NA|TRBJ2-5
CASSDPGSWPETQYF
TGCGCCAGCAGCGATCCGGGTTCTTGGCCAGAGACCCAGTACTTC
>NA|TRBV6-5|NA|TRBJ2-2
CASSYWDPEGGELFF
TGTGCCAGCAGTTACTGGGACCCTGAGGGCGGGGAGCTGTTTTTT
>NA|TRBV10-3|NA|TRBJ2-5
CAISTGTNQETQYF
TGTGCCATCAGTACCGGGACAAACCAAGAGACCCAGTACTTC
>NA|TRBV2|NA|TRBJ1-5
CASTLGEVGPQHF
TGTGCCAGCACCCTAGGGGAAGTTGGGCCCCAGCATTTT
>NA|TRBV18|NA|TRBJ1-1
CASSPLSGDTEAFF
TGTGCCAGCTCACCACTCTCGGGTGACACTGAAGCTTTCTTT
>NA|TRBV28|NA|TRBJ1-5
CASSLSSRNQPQHF
TGTGCCAGCAGTTTATCCAGTCGCAATCAGCCCCAGCATTTT
>NA|TRBV10-3|NA|TRBJ2-1
CAISEGAPNVNEQFF
TGTGCCATCAGTGAGGGAGCTCCCAATGTGAATGAGCAGTTCTTC
>NA|TRBV7-2|NA|TRBJ1-2
CASSLRGNYGYTF
TGTGCCAGCAGCTTAAGGGGTAACTATGGCTACACCTTC
>few|TRBV6-1|TRBD1|TRBJ1-5
CASSEGQGAAQPQHF
TGTGCCAGCAGTGAAGGACAGGGGGCGGCTCAGCCCCAGCATTTT
>once|TRBV5-1|NA|TRBJ2-7
CASSFDGTYEQYF
TGCGCCAGCAGCTTTGACGGAACCTACGAGCAGTACTTC
>NA|TRBV6-5|NA|TRBJ1-2
CASFLVGYGYTF
TGTGCCAGCTTCCTAGTGGGTTATGGCTACACCTTC
>NA|TRBV19|NA|TRBJ2-1
CASSMGQTSYNEQFF
TGTGCCAGTAGTATGGGTCAGACCTCCTACAATGAGCAGTTCTTC
>NA|TRBV6-6|TRBD1|TRBJ2-1
CASTTGGEQFF
TGTGCCAGCACAACAGGGGGCGAGCAGTTCTTC
>NA|TRBV19|NA|TRBJ1-4
CASSMTLRRTEGNEKLFF
TGTGCCAGTAGTATGACCCTGCGCCGGACAGAAGGAAATGAAAAACTGTTTTTT
>once|TRBV5-1|TRBD2|TRBJ2-7
CASSLTASGESPSF
TGCGCCAGCAGCTTGACGGCTAGCGGGGAGTCCCCATCTTTC
>NA|TRBV18|NA|TRBJ2-2
CASSPQLTGPGELFF
TGTGCCAGCTCACCACAACTCACAGGTCCGGGGGAGCTGTTTTTT
>NA|TRBV10-3|NA|TRBJ1-1
CATYGRGEAFF
TGTGCCACCTATGGAAGGGGTGAAGCTTTCTTT
>once|TRBV6-5|NA|TRBJ2-5
CASSFITGQETQYF
TGTGCCAGCAGTTTCATTACAGGTCAAGAGACCCAGTACTTC
>once|TRBV27|TRBD2|TRBJ2-1
CASSYVAGSDEQFF
TGTGCCAGCAGTTATGTAGCGGGAAGTGATGAGCAGTTCTTC
>NA|TRBV18|TRBD2|TRBJ2-7
CASSTSGTSKTYEQYF
TGTGCCAGCTCAACCTCCGGGACTAGCAAAACCTACGAGCAGTACTTC
>NA|TRBV2|NA|TRBJ2-1
CASREPLLSVNEQFF
TGTGCCAGCAGGGAACCCCTTCTAAGTGTCAATGAGCAGTTCTTC
>NA|TRBV29-1|NA|TRBJ2-7
CSVDQGSSYEQYF
TGCAGCGTTGATCAGGGAAGTTCCTACGAGCAGTACTTC